The clone carrying this TCR beta chain has just a few counts. Antigen specificity is unknown. This record comes from a study of T-cell memory formation after mild COVID-19. On the study more broadly: TCR clusters largely stayed donor specific. Study-level findings and limits: Contracting CD4+ clones were located mainly in CM and EM, and CD8+ clones in EMRA.

The CDR3 runs 12 residues. The V and J ends lost 6 bases and 4 bases respectively, with 9 bases between them. In TCRdb, the 5' RACE reads were re-called with MiXCR into one record per CDR3 protein. In the table there are around 390,000 distinct CDR3 sequences, about 16% of which are singletons. This chain links TRBV12-3 or TRBV12-4 with TRBJ1-1, with D unresolved. The material sequenced was PBMCs or a T cell subset sorted from them (not recorded which). The TCR was taken from a young man who had mild COVID-19 (a few samples of this study predate the infection). Cell type and time point are not known. The DNA for the CDR3 is TGTGCCAGCAGCGTTGAGGGCACTGAAGCTTTCTTT. Amino acids: CASSVEGTEAFF.